Listed below are T cell receptor beta chains from one sample, sequenced in a study of human T cells and chemical hapten exposure. TCRdb recomputed calls from the RACE reads with MiXCR, one row per CDR3 protein. The data contain approximately 400,000 distinct CDR3 sequences, roughly 4.8% of them singletons. The sequenced sample was whole blood, obtained in connection with sensitization to the hapten diphenylcyclopropenone (DPC). All receptors come from a woman between 45 and 60 years old with alopecia areata. Some clones in this sample may be carry-over from other donors' samples. Both conserved end residues are part of each CDR3. Fields, in order: V gene, J gene, CDR3 protein.

V: TRBV2
J: TRBJ2-3
CDR3: CASGTTDTQYF

V: TRBV7-9
J: TRBJ2-6
CDR3: CASTDRVGANVLTF

V: TRBV28
J: TRBJ2-2
CDR3: CASRVVQGTGELFF

V: TRBV7-2
J: TRBJ1-6
CDR3: CASSLDGVTNSPLHF

V: TRBV6-5
J: TRBJ2-3
CDR3: CASSYSIHPDTQYF

V: TRBV13
J: TRBJ2-7
CDR3: CASSLPLARAHEQYF

V: TRBV4-2
J: TRBJ2-1
CDR3: CASSQDQASGSYNEQFF

V: TRBV7-9
J: TRBJ1-1
CDR3: CASSPIFPNRGPNTEAFF

V: TRBV7-3
J: TRBJ2-2
CDR3: CASRSGTGGSRELFF

V: TRBV7-8
J: TRBJ2-3
CDR3: CASSASSAYSDTQYF

V: TRBV6-5
J: TRBJ1-5
CDR3: CASSYYQGPQHF

V: TRBV7-9
J: TRBJ1-1
CDR3: CASSLAARSTEAFF

V: TRBV5-4
J: TRBJ1-1
CDR3: CASSLAAGKAFF

V: TRBV5-6
J: TRBJ2-2
CDR3: CASSPGDTGELFF

V: TRBV30
J: TRBJ1-1
CDR3: CAWTGTLNTEAFF

V: TRBV3-1
J: TRBJ1-4
CDR3: CARFFPSATNEKLFF

V: TRBV6-1
J: TRBJ2-1
CDR3: CASSLDRGEDEQFF

V: TRBV7-9
J: TRBJ2-3
CDR3: CASSPSRLTGTDTQYF

V: TRBV10-3
J: TRBJ2-3
CDR3: CAISDQGQGRPTQYF

V: TRBV9
J: TRBJ1-4
CDR3: CASSVGTLNEKLFF

V: TRBV2
J: TRBJ1-5
CDR3: CASSEGSSGIQPQHF

V: TRBV6-1
J: TRBJ1-1
CDR3: CASSEEPPPSTEAFF

V: TRBV7-9
J: TRBJ2-5
CDR3: CASSAQVHQESQYF

V: TRBV6-6
J: TRBJ1-1
CDR3: CASSSRPTEAFF

V: TRBV4-2
J: TRBJ1-3
CDR3: CASSQDPGTTGNTIYF

V: TRBV7-9
J: TRBJ2-7
CDR3: CASSLAGTGGSEQYF

V: TRBV5-1
J: TRBJ2-5
CDR3: CASSSSGTRKETQYF

V: TRBV28
J: TRBJ1-6
CDR3: CASRPGQGIYSPLHF

V: TRBV4-1
J: TRBJ2-7
CDR3: CASSLGRSSYEQYF

V: TRBV2
J: TRBJ1-6
CDR3: CASSEASGQGSPLHF

V: TRBV7-9
J: TRBJ2-1
CDR3: CASSQLAGLNEQFF

V: TRBV27
J: TRBJ2-3
CDR3: CASTTLAGVGQDTQYF

V: TRBV9
J: TRBJ2-1
CDR3: CASSVDMTGQGVLDEQFF

V: TRBV24-1
J: TRBJ2-7
CDR3: CATSDPNQPYEQYF

V: TRBV29-1
J: TRBJ2-1
CDR3: CSVEEVDNEQFF

V: TRBV2
J: TRBJ2-7
CDR3: CASSAGRPTYEQYF

V: TRBV18
J: TRBJ2-7
CDR3: CASSRDPPQSPQEYF

V: TRBV6-2/TRBV6-3
J: TRBJ1-5
CDR3: CASGYGRGPTPQHF

V: TRBV2
J: TRBJ1-2
CDR3: CASSSDRSYGYTF

V: TRBV28
J: TRBJ2-1
CDR3: CASSLLAEQFF

V: TRBV2
J: TRBJ2-2
CDR3: CASKIDNTGELFF